This T cell receptor beta chain was obtained from a study of shared clonotypes between healthy human individuals. The study's findings and limits: Blood was the only sampled material, and tissue repertoires likely differ. Large sequencing depth failed to make sorted-subset sequencing complete, rarefaction showed. A reduction in generation probabilities was seen for non-shared clonotypes relative to those shared by all four donors.

In this sample, this clone turned up once. Its antigen is undetermined. The germline V gene encodes CDR1 SGHVS and CDR2 FQNEAQ. V was clipped by 4 bases and J by 4 bases, with 10 bases between them. This CDR3 has 13 residues. Generated by immunoSEQ multiplex PCR, the TCRdb table keeps only in-frame clones and is missing some. The profile shows some 2.4 million clones, 93% of them singletons. The chain carries TRBV7-8 and TRBJ2-5; D might be TRBD2 (5 bases). Sequenced sample: naive CD4+ T cells from PBMCs. The subset: CD45RA+ positively selected. The source of this sequence is a man between 18 and 29 years old in good health. Some clones in this sample may be carry-over from other donors' samples. CDR3 protein: CASSSLGGETQYF. The CDR3 coding sequence is TGTGCCAGCAGCTCCCTAGGAGGAGAGACCCAGTACTTC.